This TCR beta chain was recovered during a study of T cell responses to AZD1222 COVID-19 vaccine (dated by TCRdb to 2020 to 2023). Turning to the overall study: A total of just over 230 trial participants underwent TCR sequencing, of whom about 210 had received two doses of AZD1222 and some 25 had received two doses of the MenACWY control vaccine. Trial participants were enrolled by age into subgroups of 18-55, 56-69 and 70-plus years, and around 150, 29 and 61 TCR-sequenced participants, respectively, were included in these subgroups. Overall results and qualifications from the work: Spike-specific TCR breadth and depth rose significantly after two AZD1222 doses compared with day 0 and with MenACWY recipients. CD4 TCRs associated with the vaccine covered the entire spike protein, and the dominant responses were in regions 160-218 and 743-854. In the small 56-69-year group, the increase in depth fell short of significance, most likely because of low power. Reportedly, almost half of the unique spike-specific TCRs recognized epitopes lying outside the regions that are mutated in the B.1.351 and B.1.1.7 variants. Participants were mostly white British and included more females than males, and it was suggested by the authors that clonal diversity may have been underestimated. Because no samples from the day 14 peak response were available, repertoires could be characterized only after the peak T cell response. Conclusions about previously exposed vaccinees are limited, since just 5 or 6 AZD1222 recipients were seropositive for SARS-CoV-2 at baseline.

Its CDR3 holds 13 amino acids, cysteine through phenylalanine. Left in the record is the CDR3 DNA by itself, 39 bases read in frame from the first base. Sequences MNHEY (CDR1) and SVGAGI (CDR2) are obtained from the germline V gene. What the time point label conveys for this sample: baseline before first vaccination. The treatment or condition label for this specimen denotes: meningococcal conjugate vaccine given as trial control. Vaccinee samples were obtained from the UK trials COV001 and COV002, which included a single-blind randomized controlled phase 2/3 trial of AZD1222 (ChAdOx1 nCoV-19) in healthy adults. Trial participant PBMC samples were collected at day 0 and day 28 after the second dose for TCRbeta chain sequencing. Concerning this clone itself: Its antigen is not yet known. Per-nucleotide qualities are absent, and no much larger clonotype sits a single base away.

The CDR3 regions of human TCRbeta chains were analyzed by immunosequencing. The published analysis was carried out like this. TCRs in the repertoires were compared against a reference library of SARS-CoV-2-specific TCRs that had been generated with the MIRA antigen-specificity platform. Breadth was defined as the fraction of unique TCRs that were SARS-CoV-2-associated, and depth was defined as the fraction of total T cells that were SARS-CoV-2-associated. Using the MIRA data, each spike-specific TCR was assigned both to the spike region to which the TCR was reactive and to a CD4 or CD8 class. Log10-transformed breadth and depth values were compared by one-way ANOVA with Sidak's multiple comparisons tests. TCRdb obtained this table from immuneACCESS and retained in-frame rearrangements with V and J assigned. These tables miss some clones; where compared with another copy, unresolved V genes account for less than half of the shortfall, and the remainder is unexplained. V, J and clone size were drawn from that table, and D and trimming were deduced from the DNA. This sample is represented by 200,000 to 250,000 clones; about 92% of them were singletons. The top ten constitute approximately 1% of the sample.

The rearrangement joined TRBV6-5 to TRBJ1-2; tentative D gene TRBD1, with 5 bases matching. Sequenced here: peripheral blood, sampled on day 0 of MenACWY control vaccination. The source is an adult in good health. The CDR3 in this case is CAGTAGTNYGYTF. The DNA is as follows: TGTGCGGGGACTGCAGGGACTAACTATGGCTACACCTTC.